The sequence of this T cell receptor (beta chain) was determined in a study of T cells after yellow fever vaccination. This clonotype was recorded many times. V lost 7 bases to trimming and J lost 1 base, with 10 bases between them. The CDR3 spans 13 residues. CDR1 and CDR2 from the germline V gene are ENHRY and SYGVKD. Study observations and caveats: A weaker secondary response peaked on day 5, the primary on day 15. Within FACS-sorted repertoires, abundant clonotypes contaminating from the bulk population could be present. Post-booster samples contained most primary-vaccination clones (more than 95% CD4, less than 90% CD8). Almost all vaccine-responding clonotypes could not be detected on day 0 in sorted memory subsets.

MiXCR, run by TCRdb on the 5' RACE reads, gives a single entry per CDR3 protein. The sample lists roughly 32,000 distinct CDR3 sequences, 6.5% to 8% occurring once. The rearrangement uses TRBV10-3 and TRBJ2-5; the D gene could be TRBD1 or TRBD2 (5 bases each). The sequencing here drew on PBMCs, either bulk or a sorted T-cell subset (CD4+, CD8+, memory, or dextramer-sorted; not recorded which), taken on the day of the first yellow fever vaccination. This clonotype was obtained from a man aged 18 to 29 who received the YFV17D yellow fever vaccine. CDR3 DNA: TGTGCCATCAAGGGGACGGCCCAAGAGACCCAGTACTTC. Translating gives CAIKGTAQETQYF.